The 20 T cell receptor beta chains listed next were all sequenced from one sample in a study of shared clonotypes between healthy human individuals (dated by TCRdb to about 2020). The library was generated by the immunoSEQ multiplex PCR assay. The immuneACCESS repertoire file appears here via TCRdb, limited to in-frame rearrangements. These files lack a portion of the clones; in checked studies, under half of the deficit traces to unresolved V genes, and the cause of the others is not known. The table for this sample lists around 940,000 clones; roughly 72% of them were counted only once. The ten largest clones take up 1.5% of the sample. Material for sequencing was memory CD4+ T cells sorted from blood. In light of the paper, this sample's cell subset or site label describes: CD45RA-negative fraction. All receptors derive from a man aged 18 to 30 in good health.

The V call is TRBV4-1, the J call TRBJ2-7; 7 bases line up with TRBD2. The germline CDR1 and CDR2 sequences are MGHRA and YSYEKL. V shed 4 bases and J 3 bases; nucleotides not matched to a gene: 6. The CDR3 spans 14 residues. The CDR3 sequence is CASSRGEGGYEQYF. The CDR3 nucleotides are TGCGCCAGCAGCCGAGGGGAGGGAGGCTACGAGCAGTACTTC.

CDR3 DNA: TGTGCCAGCAGCGCGCTTGACGGTCAGCCCCAGCATTTT. This translates into CASSALDGQPQHF. V usage is TRBV6-4 and J usage is TRBJ1-5; D is unclear. The CDR3 is made up of 13 amino acids. Germline loops: CDR1 MRHNA, CDR2 SNTAGT. Trimming shortened V by 6 bases and J by 6 bases, and 12 bases separated the two germline ends.

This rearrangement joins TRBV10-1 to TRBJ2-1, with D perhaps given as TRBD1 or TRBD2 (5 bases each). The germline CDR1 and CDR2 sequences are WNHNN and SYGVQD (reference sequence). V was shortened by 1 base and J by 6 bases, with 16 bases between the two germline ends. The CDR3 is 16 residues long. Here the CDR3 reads CASSEFFGTRGNEQFF. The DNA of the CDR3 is TGCGCCAGCAGTGAGTTTTTTGGGACCCGGGGCAATGAGCAGTTCTTC.

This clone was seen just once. The CDR3 is CASSLRDRGTGELFF. In DNA form, the CDR3 reads TGTGCCAGCAGCCTCCGGGACAGGGGCACCGGGGAGCTGTTTTTT. This rearrangement joins TRBV11-2 to TRBJ2-2; 10 bases are shared with TRBD1. V trimming: 5 bases; J trimming: 4 bases; junction bases outside the gene matches: 4. The germline V gene has CDR1 SGHAT and CDR2 FQNNGV. The CDR3 spans 15 residues.

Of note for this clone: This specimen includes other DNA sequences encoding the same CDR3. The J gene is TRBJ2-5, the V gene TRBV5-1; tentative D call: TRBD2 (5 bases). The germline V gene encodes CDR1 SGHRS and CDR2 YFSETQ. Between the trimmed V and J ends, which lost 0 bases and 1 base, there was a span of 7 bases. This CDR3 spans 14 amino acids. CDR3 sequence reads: CASSLGGPQETQYF. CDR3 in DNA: TGCGCCAGCAGCTTGGGAGGGCCCCAAGAGACCCAGTACTTC. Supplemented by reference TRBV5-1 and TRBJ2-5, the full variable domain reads KAGVTQTPRYLIKTRGQQVTLSCSPISGHRSVSWYQQTPGQGLQFLFEYFSETQRNKGNFPGRFSGRQFSNSRSEMNVSTLELGDSALYLCASSLGGPQETQYFGPGTRLLVL.

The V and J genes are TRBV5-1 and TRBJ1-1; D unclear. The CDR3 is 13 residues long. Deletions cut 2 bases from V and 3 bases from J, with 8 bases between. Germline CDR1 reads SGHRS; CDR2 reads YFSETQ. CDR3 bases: TGCGCCAGCAGCTTTAACACGGACACTGAAGCTTTCTTT. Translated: CASSFNTDTEAFF.

The CDR3 protein is CASSWQVSGGEQFF. CDR3 sequence (DNA): TGTGCCAGCAGCTGGCAAGTGAGCGGCGGTGAGCAGTTCTTC. The rearrangement links TRBV7-2 to TRBJ2-1, with D maybe TRBD2 (5 bases). The germline V gene has CDR1 SGHTA and CDR2 FQGNSA. The V gene lost 4 bases and the J gene lost 9 bases, with 16 bases spanning the gap. The CDR3 consists of 14 residues.

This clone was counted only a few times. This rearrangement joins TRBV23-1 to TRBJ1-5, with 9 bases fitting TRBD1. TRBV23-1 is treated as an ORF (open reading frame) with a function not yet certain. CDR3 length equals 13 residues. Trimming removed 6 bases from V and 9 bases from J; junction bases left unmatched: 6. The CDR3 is CASRGQGFAPQHF. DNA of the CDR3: TGCGCCAGCAGAGGACAGGGGTTCGCGCCCCAGCATTTT.

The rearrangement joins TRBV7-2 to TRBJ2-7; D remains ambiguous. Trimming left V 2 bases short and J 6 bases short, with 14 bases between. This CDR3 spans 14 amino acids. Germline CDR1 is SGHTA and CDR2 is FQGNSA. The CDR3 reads CASSLRSGALEQYF. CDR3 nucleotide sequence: TGTGCCAGCAGCTTAAGGTCAGGAGCTCTCGAGCAGTACTTC.

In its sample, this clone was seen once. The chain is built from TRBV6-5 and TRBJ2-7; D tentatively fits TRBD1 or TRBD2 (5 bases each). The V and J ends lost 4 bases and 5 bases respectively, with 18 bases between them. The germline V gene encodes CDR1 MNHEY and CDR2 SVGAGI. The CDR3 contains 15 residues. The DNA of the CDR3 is TGTGCCAGCAGTTTATCCGGTGGGGGTGACAACGAGCAGTACTTC. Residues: CASSLSGGGDNEQYF.

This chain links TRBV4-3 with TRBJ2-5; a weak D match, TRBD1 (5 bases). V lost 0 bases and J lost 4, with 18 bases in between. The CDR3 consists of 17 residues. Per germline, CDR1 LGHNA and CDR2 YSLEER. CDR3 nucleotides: TGCGCCAGCAGCCAAGATCTGGAAAGGGGTAACGGAGAGACCCAGTACTTC. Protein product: CASSQDLERGNGETQYF.

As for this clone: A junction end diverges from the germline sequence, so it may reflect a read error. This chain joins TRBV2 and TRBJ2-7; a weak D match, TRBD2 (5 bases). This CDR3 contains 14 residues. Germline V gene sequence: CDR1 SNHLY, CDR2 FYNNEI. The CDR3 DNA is TGTGCCAGCAGTGAAAATTGGACTCAGCTCGAGCTGTACTTC. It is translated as CASSENWTQLELYF.

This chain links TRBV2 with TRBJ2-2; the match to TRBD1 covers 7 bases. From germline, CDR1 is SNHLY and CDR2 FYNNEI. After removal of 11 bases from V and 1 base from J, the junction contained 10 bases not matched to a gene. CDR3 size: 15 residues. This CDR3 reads CAVSGGIKNTGELFF. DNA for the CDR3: TGTGCCGTCTCAGGGGGAATAAAGAACACCGGGGAGCTGTTTTTT.

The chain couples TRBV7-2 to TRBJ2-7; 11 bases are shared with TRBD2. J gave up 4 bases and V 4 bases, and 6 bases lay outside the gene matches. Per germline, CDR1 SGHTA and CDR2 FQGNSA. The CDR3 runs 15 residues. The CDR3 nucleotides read TGTGCCAGCAGCTCTTCGACTAGCGGGGCATACGAGCAGTACTTC. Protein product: CASSSSTSGAYEQYF.

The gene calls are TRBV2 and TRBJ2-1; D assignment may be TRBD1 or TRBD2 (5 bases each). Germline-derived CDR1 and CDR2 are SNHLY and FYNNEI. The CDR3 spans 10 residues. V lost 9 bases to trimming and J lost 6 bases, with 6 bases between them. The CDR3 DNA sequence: TGTGCCAGTGGGGGCAATGAGCAGTTCTTC. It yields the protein CASGGNEQFF.

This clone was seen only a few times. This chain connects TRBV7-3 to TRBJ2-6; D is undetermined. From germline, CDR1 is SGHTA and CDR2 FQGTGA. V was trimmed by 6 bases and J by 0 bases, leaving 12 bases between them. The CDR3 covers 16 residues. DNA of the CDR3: TGTGCCAGCAGTCCTGGACCGCCCTCTGGGGCCAACGTCCTGACTTTC. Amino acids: CASSPGPPSGANVLTF.

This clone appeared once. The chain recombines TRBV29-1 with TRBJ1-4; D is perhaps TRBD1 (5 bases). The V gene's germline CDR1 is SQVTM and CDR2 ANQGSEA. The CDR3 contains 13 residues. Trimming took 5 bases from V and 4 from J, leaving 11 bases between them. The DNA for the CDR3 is TGCAGCGTTAGGGACCCTTATAATGAAAAACTGTTTTTT. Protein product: CSVRDPYNEKLFF.

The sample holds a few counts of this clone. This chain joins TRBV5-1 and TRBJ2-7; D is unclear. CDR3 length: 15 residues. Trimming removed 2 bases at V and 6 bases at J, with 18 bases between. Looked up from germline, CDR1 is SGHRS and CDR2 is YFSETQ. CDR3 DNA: TGCGCCAGCAGCTTTCTCCCTAGTAACGTCGGCGAGCAGTACTTC. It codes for CASSFLPSNVGEQYF.

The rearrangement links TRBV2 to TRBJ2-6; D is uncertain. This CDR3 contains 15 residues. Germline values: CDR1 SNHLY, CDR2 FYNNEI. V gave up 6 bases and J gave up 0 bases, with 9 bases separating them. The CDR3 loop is CASRVTASGANVLTF. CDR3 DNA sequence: TGTGCCAGCAGGGTTACAGCCTCTGGGGCCAACGTCCTGACTTTC.

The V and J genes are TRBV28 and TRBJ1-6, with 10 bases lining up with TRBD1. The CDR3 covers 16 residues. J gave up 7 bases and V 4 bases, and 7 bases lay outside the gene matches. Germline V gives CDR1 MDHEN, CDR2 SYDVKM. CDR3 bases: TGTGCCAGCAGTTCGGGGAGGACAGGGGGGAATTCACCCCTCCACTTT. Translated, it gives CASSSGRTGGNSPLHF.